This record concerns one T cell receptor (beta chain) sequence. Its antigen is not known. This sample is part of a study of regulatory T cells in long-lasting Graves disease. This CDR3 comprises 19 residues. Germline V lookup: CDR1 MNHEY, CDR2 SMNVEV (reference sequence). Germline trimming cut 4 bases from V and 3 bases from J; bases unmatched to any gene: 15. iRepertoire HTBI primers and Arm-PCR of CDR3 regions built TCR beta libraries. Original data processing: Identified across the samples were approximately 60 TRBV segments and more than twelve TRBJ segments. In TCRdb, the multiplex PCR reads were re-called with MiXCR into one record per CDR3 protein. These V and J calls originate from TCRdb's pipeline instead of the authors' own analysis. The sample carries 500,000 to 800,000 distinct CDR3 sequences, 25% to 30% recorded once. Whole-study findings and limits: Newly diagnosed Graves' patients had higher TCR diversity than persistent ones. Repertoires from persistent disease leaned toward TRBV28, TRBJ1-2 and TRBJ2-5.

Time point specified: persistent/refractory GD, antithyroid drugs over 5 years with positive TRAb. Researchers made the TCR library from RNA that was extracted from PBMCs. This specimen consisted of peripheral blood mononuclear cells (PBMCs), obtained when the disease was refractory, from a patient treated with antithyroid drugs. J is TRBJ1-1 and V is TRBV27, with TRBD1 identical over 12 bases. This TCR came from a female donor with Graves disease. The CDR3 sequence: CASSSTRDRGRRLDTEAFF. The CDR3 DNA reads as TGTGCCAGCAGTTCAACAAGGGACAGGGGGCGCAGATTGGACACTGAAGCTTTCTTT.